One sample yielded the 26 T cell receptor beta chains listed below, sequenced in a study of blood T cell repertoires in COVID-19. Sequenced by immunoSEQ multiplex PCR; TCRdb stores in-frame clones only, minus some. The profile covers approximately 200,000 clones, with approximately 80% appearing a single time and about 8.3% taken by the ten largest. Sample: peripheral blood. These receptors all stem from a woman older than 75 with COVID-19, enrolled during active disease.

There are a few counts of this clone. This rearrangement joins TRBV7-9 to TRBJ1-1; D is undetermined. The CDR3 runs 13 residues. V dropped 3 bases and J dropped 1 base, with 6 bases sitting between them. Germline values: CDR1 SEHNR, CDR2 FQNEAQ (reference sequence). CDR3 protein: CASSFEGNTEAFF. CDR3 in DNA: TGTGCCAGCAGCTTTGAGGGGAACACTGAAGCTTTCTTT.

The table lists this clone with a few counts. In DNA, the CDR3 is TGTGCCAGCAGCGTAGCAGGGGCCGCTAACTATGGCTACACCTTC. It codes for CASSVAGAANYGYTF. The chain is built from TRBV9 and TRBJ1-2; D may be TRBD1 (6 bases). Germline CDR1 SGDLS, CDR2 YYNGEE. The CDR3 has 15 amino acids. V lost 0 bases and J lost 0, with 9 bases in between.

The CDR3 spells CASSSDRGSYNEQFF. CDR3 DNA: TGTGCCAGCAGCTCGGACAGGGGTTCCTACAATGAGCAGTTCTTC. The chain couples TRBV7-2 to TRBJ2-1; TRBD1 agrees at 9 bases. CDR1 and CDR2 from the germline V gene are SGHTA and FQGNSA. The CDR3 has 15 residues. J gave up 1 base and V 4 bases, and 2 bases lay outside the gene matches.

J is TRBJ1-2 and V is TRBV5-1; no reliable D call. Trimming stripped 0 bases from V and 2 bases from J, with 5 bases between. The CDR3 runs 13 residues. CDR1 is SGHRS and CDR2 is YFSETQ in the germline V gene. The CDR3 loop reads CASSLVVNYGYTF. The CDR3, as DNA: TGCGCCAGCAGCTTGGTCGTGAACTATGGCTACACCTTC.

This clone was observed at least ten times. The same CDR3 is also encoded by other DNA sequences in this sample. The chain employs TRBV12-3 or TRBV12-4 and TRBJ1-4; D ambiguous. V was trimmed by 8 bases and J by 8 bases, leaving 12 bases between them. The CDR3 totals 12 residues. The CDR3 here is CASVGVGEKLFF. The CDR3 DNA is TGTGCCAGCGTGGGTGTCGGGGAAAAACTGTTTTTT.

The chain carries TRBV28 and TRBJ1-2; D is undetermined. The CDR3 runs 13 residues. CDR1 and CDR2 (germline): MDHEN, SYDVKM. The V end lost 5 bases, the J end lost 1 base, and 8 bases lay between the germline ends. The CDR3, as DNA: TGTGCCAGCAGTCCAGGCAGTAACTATGGCTACACCTTC. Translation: CASSPGSNYGYTF.

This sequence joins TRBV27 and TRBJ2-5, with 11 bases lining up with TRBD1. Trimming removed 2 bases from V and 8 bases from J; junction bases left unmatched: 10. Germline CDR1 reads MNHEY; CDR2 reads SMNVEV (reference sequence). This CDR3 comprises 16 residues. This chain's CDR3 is CASSLDSGTGGSTQYF. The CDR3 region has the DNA TGTGCCAGCAGTTTAGATTCCGGGACAGGGGGTTCAACCCAGTACTTC.

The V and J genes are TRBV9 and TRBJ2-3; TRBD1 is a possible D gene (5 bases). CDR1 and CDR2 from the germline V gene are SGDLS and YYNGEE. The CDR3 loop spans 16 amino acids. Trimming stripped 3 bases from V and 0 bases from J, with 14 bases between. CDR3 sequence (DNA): TGTGCCAGCAGCGCCGGTCTAGGGGCCAGCACAGATACGCAGTATTTT. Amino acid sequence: CASSAGLGASTDTQYF.

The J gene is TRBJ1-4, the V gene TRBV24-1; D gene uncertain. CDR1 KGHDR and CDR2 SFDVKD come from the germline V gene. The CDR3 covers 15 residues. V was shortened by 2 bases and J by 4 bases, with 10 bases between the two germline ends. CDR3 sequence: CATSDSPEGNEKLFF. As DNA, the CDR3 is TGTGCCACCAGTGATTCTCCCGAGGGTAATGAAAAACTGTTTTTT.

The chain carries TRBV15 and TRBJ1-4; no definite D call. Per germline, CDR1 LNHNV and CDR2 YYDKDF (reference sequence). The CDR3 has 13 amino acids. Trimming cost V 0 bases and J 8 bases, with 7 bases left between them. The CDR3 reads CATSRDRREKLFF. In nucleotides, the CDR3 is TGTGCCACCAGCAGAGACAGGAGGGAAAAACTGTTTTTT.

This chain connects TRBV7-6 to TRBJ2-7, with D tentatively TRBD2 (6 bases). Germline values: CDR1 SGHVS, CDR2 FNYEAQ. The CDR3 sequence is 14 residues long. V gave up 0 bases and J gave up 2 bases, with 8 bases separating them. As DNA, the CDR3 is TGTGCCAGCAGCTTAGCTGCGGGACCCTACGAGCAGTACTTC. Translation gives CASSLAAGPYEQYF.

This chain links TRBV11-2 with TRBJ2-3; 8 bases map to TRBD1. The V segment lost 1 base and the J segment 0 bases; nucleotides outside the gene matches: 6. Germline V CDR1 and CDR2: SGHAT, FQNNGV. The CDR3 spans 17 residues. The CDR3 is CASSLGAGGLSTDTQYF. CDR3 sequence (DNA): TGTGCCAGCAGCTTAGGGGCAGGGGGCCTTAGCACAGATACGCAGTATTTT. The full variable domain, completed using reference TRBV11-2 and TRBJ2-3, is EAGVAQSPRYKIIEKRQSVAFWCNPISGHATLYWYQQILGQGPKLLIQFQNNGVVDDSQLPKDRFSAERLKGVDSTLKIQPAKLEDSAVYLCASSLGAGGLSTDTQYFGPGTRLTVL.

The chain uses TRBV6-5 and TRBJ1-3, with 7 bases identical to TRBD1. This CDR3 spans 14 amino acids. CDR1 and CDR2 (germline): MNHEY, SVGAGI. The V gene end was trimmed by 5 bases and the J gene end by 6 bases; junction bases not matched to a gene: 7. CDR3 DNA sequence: TGTGCCAGCAGTCCAAAGACAGGGTTAAACACCATATATTTT. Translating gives CASSPKTGLNTIYF.

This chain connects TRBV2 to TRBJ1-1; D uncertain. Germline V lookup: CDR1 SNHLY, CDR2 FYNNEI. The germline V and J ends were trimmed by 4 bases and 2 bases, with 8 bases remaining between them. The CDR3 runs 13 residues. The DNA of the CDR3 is TGTGCCAGCAGTGTAGATTATAACACTGAAGCTTTCTTT. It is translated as CASSVDYNTEAFF.

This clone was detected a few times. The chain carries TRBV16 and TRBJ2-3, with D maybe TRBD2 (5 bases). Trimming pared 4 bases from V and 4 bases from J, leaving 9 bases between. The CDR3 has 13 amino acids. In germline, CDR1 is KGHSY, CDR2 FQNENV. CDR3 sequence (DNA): TGTGCCAGCAGCCCATCTAGCCCAGATACGCAGTATTTT. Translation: CASSPSSPDTQYF. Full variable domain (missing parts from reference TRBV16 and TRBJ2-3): GEEVAQTPKHLVRGEGQKAKLYCAPIKGHSYVFWYQQVLKNEFKFLISFQNENVFDETGMPKERFSAKCLPNSPCSLEIQATKLEDSAVYFCASSPSSPDTQYFGPGTRLTVL.

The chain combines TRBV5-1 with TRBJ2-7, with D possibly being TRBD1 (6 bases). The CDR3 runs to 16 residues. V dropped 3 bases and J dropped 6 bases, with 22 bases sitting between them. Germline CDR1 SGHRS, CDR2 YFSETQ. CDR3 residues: CASSSSTTGAVAEQYF. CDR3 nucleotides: TGCGCCAGCAGCTCTTCTACGACAGGCGCGGTCGCCGAGCAGTACTTC.

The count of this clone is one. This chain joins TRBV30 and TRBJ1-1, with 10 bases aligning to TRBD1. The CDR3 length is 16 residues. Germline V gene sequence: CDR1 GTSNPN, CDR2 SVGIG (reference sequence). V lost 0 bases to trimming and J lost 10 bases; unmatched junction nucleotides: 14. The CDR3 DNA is TGTGCCTGGAGTGTTTTCTCCTATGGACAGGGGGAGCGAGCTTTCTTT. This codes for CAWSVFSYGQGERAFF.

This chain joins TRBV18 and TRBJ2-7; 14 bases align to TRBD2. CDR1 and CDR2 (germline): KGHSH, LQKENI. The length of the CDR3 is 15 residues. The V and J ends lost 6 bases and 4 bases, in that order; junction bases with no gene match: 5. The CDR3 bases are TGTGCCAGCTCGCCTCGACTAGCGGGAGGGTACGAGCAGTACTTC. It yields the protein CASSPRLAGGYEQYF.

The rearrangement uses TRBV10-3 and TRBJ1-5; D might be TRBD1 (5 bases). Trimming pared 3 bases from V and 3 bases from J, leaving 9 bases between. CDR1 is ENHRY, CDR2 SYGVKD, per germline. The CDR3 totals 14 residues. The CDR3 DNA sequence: TGTGCCATCAGTGAAGGGGAACTCAATCAGCCCCAGCATTTT. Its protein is CAISEGELNQPQHF.

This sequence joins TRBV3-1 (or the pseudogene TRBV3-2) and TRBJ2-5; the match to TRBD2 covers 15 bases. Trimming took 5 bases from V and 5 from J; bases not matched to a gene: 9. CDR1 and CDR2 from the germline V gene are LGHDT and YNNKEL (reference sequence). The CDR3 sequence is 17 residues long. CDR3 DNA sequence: TGTGCCAGCAGCGTCCCGGGACTAGCGGGGGGTTTCGAGACCCAGTACTTC. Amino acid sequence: CASSVPGLAGGFETQYF.

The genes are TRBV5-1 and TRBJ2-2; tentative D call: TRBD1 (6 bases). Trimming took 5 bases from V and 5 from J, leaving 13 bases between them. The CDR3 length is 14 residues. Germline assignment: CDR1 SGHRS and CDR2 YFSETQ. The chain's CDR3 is CASRNHRATGELFF. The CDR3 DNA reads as TGCGCCAGCAGGAATCACAGGGCAACCGGGGAGCTGTTTTTT.

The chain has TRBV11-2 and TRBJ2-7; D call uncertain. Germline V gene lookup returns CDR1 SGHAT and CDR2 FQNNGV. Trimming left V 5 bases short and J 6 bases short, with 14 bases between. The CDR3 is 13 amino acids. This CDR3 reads CASSTPGFGEQYF. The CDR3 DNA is TGTGCCAGCAGCACCCCGGGTTTCGGCGAGCAGTACTTC.

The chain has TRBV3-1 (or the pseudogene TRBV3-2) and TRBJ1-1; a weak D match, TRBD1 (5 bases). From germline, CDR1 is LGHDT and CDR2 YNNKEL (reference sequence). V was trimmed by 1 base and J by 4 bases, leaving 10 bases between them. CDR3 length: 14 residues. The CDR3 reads CASSQGGGITEAFF. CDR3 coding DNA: TGTGCCAGCAGCCAAGGGGGGGGAATCACTGAAGCTTTCTTT.

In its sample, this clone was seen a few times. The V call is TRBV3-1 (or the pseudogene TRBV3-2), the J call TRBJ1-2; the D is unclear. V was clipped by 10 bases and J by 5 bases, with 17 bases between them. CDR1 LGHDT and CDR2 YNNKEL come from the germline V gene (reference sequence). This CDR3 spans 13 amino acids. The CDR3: CATSPALGYGYTF. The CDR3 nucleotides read TGTGCCACTAGCCCGGCCCTCGGGTATGGCTACACCTTC.

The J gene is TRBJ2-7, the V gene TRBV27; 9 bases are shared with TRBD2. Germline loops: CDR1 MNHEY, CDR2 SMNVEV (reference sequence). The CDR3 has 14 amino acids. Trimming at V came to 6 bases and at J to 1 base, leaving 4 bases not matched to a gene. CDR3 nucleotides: TGTGCCAGCAGAACAGCGGGGGGATCCTACGAGCAGTACTTC. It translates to CASRTAGGSYEQYF.

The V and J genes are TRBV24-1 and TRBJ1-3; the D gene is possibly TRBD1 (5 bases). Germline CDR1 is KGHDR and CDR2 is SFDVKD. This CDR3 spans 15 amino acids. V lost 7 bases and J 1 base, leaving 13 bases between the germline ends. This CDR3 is CATREGPGSGNTIYF. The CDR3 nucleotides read TGTGCCACCAGGGAGGGACCAGGGTCTGGAAACACCATATATTTT.